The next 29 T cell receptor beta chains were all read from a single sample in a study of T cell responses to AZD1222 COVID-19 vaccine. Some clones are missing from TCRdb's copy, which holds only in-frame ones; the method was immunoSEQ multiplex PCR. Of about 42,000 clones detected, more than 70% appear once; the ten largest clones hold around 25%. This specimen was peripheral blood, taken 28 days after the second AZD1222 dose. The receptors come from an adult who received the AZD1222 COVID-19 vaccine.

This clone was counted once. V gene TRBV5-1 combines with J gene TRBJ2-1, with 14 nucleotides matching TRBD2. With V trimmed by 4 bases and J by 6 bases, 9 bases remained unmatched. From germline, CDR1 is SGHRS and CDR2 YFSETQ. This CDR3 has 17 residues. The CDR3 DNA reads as TGCGCCAGCAGCGAGGGGACTAGCGGGAGAGGGGCCAATGAGCAGTTCTTC. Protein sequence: CASSEGTSGRGANEQFF.

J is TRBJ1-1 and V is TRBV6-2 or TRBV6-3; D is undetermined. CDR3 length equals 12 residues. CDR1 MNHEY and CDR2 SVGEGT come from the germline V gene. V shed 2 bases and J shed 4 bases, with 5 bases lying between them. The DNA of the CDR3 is TGTGCCAGCAGTTACAGGGCCACTGAAGCTTTCTTT. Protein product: CASSYRATEAFF.

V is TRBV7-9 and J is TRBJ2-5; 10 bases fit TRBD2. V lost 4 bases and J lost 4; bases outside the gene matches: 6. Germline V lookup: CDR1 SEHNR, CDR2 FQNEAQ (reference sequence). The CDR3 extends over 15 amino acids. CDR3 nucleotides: TGTGCCAGCAGCTCTGGGGTAGCGGGAGGAGAGACCCAGTACTTC. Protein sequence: CASSSGVAGGETQYF.

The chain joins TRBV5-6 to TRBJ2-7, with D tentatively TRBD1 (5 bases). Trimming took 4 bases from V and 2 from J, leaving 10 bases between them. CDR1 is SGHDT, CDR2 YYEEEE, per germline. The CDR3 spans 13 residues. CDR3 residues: CASSLRAAYEQYF. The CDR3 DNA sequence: TGTGCCAGCAGCCTCAGGGCGGCCTACGAGCAGTACTTC.

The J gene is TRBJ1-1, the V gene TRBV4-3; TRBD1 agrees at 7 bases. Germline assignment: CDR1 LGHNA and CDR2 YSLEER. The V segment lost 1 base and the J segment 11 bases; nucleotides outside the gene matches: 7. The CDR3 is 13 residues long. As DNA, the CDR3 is TGCGCCAGCAGCCAAGGAGACCAGGGGGGTGCTTTCTTT. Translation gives CASSQGDQGGAFF.

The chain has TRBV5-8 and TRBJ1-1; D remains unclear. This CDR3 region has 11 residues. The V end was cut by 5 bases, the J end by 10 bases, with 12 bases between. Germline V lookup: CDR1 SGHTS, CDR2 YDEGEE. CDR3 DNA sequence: TGTGCCAGCAGGTGGGGTCCAACAGCTTTCTTT. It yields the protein CASRWGPTAFF. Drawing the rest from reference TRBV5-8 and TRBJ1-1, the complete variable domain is EAGVTQSPTHLIKTRGQQATLRCSPISGHTSVYWYQQALGLGLQFLLWYDEGEERNRGNFPPRFSGRQFPNYSSELNVNALELEDSALYLCASRWGPTAFFGQGTRLTVV.

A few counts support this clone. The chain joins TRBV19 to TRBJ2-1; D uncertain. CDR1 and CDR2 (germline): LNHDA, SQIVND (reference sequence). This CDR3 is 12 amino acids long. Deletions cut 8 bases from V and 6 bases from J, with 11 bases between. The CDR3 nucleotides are TGTGCCAGTGAGGACCAGAGCAATGAGCAGTTCTTC. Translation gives CASEDQSNEQFF.

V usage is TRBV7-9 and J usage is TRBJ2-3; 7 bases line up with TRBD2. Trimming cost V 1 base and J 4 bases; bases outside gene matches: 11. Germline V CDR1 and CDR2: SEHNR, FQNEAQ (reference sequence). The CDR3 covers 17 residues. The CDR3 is CASSLGVGSGNADTQYF. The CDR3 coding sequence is TGTGCCAGCAGCTTAGGGGTAGGGAGCGGGAACGCAGATACGCAGTATTTT.

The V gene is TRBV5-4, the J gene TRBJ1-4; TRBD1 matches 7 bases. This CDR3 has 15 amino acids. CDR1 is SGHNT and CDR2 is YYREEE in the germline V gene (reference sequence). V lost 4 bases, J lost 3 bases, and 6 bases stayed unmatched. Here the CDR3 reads CASSPGTEPNEKLFF. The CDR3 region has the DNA TGTGCCAGCAGCCCCGGGACAGAACCTAATGAAAAACTGTTTTTT.

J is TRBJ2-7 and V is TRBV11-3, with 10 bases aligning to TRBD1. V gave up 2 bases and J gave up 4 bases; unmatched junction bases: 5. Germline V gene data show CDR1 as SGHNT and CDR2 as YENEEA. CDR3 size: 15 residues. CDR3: CASSLTGTGVYEQYF. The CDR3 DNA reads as TGTGCCAGCAGCTTAACTGGGACAGGGGTATACGAGCAGTACTTC.

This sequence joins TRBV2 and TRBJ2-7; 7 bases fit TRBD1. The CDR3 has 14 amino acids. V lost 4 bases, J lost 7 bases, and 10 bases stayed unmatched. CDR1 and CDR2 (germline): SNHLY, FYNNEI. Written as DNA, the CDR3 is TGTGCCAGCAGTGCGACAGGGTGGGCCATGGAGCAGTACTTC. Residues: CASSATGWAMEQYF.

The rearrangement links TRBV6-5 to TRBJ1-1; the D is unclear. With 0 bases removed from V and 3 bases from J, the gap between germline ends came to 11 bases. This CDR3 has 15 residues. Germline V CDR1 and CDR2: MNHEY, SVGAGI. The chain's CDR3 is CASSYSPADDTEAFF. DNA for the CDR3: TGTGCCAGCAGTTACTCGCCAGCAGATGACACTGAAGCTTTCTTT.

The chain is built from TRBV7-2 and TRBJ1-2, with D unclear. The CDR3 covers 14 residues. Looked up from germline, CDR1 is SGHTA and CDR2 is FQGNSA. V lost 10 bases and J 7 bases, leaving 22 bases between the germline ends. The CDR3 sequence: CATARPPDVGGYTF. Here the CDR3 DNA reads TGTGCCACCGCCAGGCCACCTGATGTTGGTGGCTACACCTTC.

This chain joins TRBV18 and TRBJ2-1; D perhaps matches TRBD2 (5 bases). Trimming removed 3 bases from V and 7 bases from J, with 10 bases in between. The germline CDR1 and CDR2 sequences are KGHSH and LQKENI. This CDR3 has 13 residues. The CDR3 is CASSPSRGNEQFF. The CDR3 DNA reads TGTGCCAGCTCACCCTCACGAGGGAATGAGCAGTTCTTC.

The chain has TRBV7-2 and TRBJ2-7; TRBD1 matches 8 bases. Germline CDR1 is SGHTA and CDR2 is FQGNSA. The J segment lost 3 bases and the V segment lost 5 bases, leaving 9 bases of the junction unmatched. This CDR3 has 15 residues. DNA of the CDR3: TGTGCCAGCAGCCCAGGACAGGGAGCGGTCTACGAGCAGTACTTC. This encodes CASSPGQGAVYEQYF. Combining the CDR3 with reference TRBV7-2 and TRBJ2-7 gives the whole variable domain GAGVSQSPSNKVTEKGKDVELRCDPISGHTALYWYRQSLGQGLEFLIYFQGNSAPDKSGLPSDRFSAERTGGSVSTLTIQRTQQEDSAVYLCASSPGQGAVYEQYFGPGTRLTVT.

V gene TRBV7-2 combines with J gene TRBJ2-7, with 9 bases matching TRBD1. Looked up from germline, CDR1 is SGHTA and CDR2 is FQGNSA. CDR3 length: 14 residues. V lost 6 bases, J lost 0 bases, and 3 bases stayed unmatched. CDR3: CASRLDRGSYEQYF. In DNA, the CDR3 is TGTGCCAGCAGACTGGACAGGGGCTCCTACGAGCAGTACTTC.

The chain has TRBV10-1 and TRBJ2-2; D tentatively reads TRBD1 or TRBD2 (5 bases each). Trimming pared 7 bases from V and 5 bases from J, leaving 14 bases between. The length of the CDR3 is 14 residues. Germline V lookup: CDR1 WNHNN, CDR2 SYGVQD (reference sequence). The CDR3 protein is CASNPQGRTGELFF. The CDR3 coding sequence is TGCGCCAGCAATCCCCAGGGACGTACCGGGGAGCTGTTTTTT.

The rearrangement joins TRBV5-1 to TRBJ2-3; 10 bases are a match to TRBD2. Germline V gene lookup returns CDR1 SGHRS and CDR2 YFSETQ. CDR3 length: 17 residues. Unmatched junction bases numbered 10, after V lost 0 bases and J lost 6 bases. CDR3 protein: CASSLGTSGSGVDTQYF. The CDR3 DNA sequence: TGCGCCAGCAGCTTGGGGACTAGCGGCTCTGGCGTCGATACGCAGTATTTT.

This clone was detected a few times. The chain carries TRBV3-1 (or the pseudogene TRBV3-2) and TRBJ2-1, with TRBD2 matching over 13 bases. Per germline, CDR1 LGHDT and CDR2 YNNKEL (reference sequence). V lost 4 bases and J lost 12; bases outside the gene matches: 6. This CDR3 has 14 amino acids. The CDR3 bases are TGTGCCAGCAGCCTTCCCGGGACTAGCGGGGCGCAGTTCTTC. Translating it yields CASSLPGTSGAQFF.

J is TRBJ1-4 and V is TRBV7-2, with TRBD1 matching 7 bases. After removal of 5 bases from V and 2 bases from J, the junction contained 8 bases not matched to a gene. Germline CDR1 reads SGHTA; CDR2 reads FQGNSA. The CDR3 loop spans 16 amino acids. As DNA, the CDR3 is TGTGCCAGCAGCCCTGGGACAGCTAGGACTAATGAAAAACTGTTTTTT. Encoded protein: CASSPGTARTNEKLFF.

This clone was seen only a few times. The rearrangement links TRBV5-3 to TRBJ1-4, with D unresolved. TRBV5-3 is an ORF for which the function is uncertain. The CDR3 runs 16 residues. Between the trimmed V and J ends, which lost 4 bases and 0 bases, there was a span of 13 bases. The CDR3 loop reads CARSLGSPATNEKLFF. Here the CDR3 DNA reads TGTGCCAGAAGCCTGGGGTCGCCTGCAACTAATGAAAAACTGTTTTTT.

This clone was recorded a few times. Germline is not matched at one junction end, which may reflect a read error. The DNA for the CDR3 is TGTGCCAGCAGTCAAGCGGGGAACTATGGCTACACCTTC. Protein: CASSQAGNYGYTF. The chain joins TRBV6-1 to TRBJ1-2; D remains ambiguous. Germline CDR1 is MNHNS and CDR2 is SASEGT. There are 13 residues in the CDR3.

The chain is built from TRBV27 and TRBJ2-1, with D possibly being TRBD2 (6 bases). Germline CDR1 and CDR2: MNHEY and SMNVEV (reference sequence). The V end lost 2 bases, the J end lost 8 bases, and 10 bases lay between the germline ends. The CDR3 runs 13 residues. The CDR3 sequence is CASSLLGGDEQFF. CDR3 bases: TGTGCCAGCAGTTTACTAGGCGGGGATGAGCAGTTCTTC.

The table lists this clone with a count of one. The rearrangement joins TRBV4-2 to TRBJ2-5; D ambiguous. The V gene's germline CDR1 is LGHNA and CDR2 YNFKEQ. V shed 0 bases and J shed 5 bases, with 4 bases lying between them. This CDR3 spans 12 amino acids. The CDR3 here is CASSQDMETQYF. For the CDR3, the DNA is TGTGCCAGCAGCCAAGATATGGAGACCCAGTACTTC.

The CDR3 bases are TGTGCCAGCAGTCGACTCCGGGGCTCCTACAATGAGCAGTTCTTC. As protein: CASSRLRGSYNEQFF. The V call is TRBV11-2, the J call TRBJ2-1, with D possibly being TRBD2 (5 bases). CDR1 is SGHAT and CDR2 is FQNNGV in the germline V gene. Deletions cut 6 bases from V and 0 bases from J, with 12 bases between. This CDR3 region has 15 residues.

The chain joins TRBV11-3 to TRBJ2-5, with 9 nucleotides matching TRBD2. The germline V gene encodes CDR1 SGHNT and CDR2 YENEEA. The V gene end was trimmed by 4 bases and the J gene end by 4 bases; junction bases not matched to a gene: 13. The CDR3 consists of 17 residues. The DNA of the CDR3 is TGTGCCAGCAGCTCGAGGTCCATAGCGGGAGTGGGAGAGACCCAGTACTTC. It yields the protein CASSSRSIAGVGETQYF. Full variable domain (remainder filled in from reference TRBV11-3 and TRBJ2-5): EAGVVQSPRYKIIEKKQPVAFWCNPISGHNTLYWYLQNLGQGPELLIRYENEEAVDDSQLPKDRFSAERLKGVDSTLKIQPAELGDSAVYLCASSSRSIAGVGETQYFGPGTRLLVL.

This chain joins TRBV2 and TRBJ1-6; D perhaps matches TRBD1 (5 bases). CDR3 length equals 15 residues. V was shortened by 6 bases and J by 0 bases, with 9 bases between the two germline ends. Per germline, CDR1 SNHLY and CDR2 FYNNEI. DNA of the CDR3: TGTGCCAGCAGCTTCCAGGGCTCCTATAATTCACCCCTCCACTTT. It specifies CASSFQGSYNSPLHF.

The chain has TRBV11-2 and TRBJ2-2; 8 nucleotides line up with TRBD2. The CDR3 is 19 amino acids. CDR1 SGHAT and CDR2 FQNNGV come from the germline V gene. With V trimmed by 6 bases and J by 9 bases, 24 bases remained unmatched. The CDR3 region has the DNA TGTGCCAGCAGTAAAGAAAGGGTCGGGAGCGGGAGTGAGGGAAGGGAGCTGTTTTTT. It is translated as CASSKERVGSGSEGRELFF.

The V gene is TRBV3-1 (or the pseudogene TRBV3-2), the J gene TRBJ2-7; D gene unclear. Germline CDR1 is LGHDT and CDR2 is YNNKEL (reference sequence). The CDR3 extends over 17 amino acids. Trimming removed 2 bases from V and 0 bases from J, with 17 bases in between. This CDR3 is CASSQSPGRSSSYEQYF. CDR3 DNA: TGTGCCAGCAGCCAATCCCCTGGGCGGTCCAGCTCCTACGAGCAGTACTTC.